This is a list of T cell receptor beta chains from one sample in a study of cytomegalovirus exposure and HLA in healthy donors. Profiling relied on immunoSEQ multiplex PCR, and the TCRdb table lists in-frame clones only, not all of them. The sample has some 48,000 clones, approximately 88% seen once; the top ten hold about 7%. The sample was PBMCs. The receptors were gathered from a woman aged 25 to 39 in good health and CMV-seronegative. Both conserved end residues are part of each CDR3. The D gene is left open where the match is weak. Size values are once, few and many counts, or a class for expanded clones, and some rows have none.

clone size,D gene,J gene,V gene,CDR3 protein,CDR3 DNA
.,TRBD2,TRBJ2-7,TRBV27,CASRGTSGRVEYEQYF,TGTGCCAGCAGGGGGACTAGCGGGAGAGTAGAGTACGAGCAGTACTTC
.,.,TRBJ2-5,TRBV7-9,CASSPTVLGKETQYF,TGTGCCAGCAGCCCGACAGTATTGGGGAAAGAGACCCAGTACTTC
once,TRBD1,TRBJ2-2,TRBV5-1,CASSSAQGRNTGELFF,TGCGCCAGCAGCAGTGCACAGGGGAGGAACACCGGGGAGCTGTTTTTT
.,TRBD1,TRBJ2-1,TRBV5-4,CASSFATGEDEQFF,TGTGCCAGCAGCTTCGCTACAGGGGAAGATGAGCAGTTCTTC
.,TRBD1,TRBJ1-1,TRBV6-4,CASTPGQGARNTEAFF,TGTGCCAGCACCCCAGGACAGGGGGCCAGGAACACTGAAGCTTTCTTT
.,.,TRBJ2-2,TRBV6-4,CASSERDTGELFF,TGTGCCAGCAGTGAGCGGGACACCGGGGAGCTGTTTTTT
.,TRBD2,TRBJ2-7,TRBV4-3,CASSQEREGAYEQYF,TGCGCCAGCAGCCAAGAGCGGGAGGGCGCCTACGAGCAGTACTTC
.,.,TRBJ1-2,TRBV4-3,CASSQDWRGSYGYTF,TGCGCCAGCAGCCAAGATTGGCGCGGTAGCTATGGCTACACCTTC
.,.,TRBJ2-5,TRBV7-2,CASSPFETQYF,TGTGCCAGCAGCCCCTTCGAGACCCAGTACTTC
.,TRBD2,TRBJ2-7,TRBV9,CASSVDGNSGSSYEQYF,TGTGCCAGCAGCGTAGACGGCAATAGCGGGAGCTCCTACGAGCAGTACTTC
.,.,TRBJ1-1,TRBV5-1,CASSLEGMGEAFF,TGCGCCAGCAGCTTGGAGGGGATGGGTGAAGCTTTCTTT
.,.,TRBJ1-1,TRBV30,CAWKSEGTEAFF,TGTGCCTGGAAATCCGAGGGCACTGAAGCTTTCTTT
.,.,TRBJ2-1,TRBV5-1,CASSLEREQFF,TGCGCCAGCAGCTTGGAGCGGGAGCAGTTCTTC
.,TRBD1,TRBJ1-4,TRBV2,CASQGQGATNEKLFF,TGTGCCAGCCAGGGACAGGGGGCGACTAATGAAAAACTGTTTTTT
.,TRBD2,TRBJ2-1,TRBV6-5,CASSYRPGTSHNEQFF,TGTGCCAGCAGTTACCGTCCCGGGACTAGCCACAATGAGCAGTTCTTC
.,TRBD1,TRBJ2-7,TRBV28,CASSERTGSSYEQYF,TGTGCCAGCAGTGAGAGGACAGGGTCATCCTACGAGCAGTACTTC
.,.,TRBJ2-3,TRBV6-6,CASSFRDSTDTQYF,TGTGCCAGCAGTTTCCGGGATAGCACAGATACGCAGTATTTT
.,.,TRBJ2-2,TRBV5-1,CASSLEGTGELFF,TGCGCCAGCAGCTTGGAGGGGACCGGGGAGCTGTTTTTT
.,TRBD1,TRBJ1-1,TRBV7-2,CASSLAGGMVNTEAFF,TGTGCCAGCAGCTTAGCAGGGGGCATGGTGAACACTGAAGCTTTCTTT
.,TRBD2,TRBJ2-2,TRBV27,CASSSTSGRAGELFF,TGTGCCAGCAGTTCAACTAGCGGGAGGGCCGGGGAGCTGTTTTTT